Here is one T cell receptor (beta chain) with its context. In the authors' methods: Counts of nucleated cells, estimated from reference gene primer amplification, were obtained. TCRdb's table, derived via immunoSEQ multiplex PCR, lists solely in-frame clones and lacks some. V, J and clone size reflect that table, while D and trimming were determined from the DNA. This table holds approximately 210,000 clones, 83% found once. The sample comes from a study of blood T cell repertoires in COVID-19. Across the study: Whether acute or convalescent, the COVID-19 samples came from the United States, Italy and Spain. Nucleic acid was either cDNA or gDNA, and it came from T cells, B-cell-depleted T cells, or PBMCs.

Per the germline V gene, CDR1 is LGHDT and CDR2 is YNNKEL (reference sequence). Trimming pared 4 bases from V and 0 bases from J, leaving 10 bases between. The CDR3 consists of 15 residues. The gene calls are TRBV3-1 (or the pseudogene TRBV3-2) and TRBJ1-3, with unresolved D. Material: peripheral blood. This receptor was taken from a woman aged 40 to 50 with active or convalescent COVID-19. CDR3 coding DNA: TGTGCCAGCAGCCCGACTGCGGGCTCTGGAAACACCATATATTTT. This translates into CASSPTAGSGNTIYF.